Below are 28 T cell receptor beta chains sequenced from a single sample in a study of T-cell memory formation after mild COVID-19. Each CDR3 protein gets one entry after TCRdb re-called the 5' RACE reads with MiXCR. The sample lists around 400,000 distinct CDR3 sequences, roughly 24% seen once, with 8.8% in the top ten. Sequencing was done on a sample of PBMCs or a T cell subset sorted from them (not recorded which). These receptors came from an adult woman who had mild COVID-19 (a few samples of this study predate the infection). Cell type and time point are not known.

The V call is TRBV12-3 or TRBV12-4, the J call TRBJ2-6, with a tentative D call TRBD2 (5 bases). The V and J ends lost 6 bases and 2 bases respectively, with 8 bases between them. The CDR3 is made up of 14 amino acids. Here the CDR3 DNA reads TGTGCCAGCAGCCGGGGAACTGGGGCCAACGTCCTGACTTTC. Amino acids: CASSRGTGANVLTF.

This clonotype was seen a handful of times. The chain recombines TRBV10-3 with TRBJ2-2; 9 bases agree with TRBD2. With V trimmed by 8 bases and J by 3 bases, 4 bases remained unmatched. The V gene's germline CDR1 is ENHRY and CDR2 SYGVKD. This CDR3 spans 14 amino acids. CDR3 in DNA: TGTGCCATCGCGGGGGGGCCGTACACCGGGGAGCTGTTTTTT. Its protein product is CAIAGGPYTGELFF.

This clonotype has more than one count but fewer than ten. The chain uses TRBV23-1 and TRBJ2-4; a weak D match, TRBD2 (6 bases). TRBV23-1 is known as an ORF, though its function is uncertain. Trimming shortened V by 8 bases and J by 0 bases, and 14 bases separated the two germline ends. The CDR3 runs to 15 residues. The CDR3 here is CASGGASIAKNIQYF. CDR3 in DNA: TGCGCCAGCGGCGGGGCAAGTATAGCCAAAAACATTCAGTACTTC.

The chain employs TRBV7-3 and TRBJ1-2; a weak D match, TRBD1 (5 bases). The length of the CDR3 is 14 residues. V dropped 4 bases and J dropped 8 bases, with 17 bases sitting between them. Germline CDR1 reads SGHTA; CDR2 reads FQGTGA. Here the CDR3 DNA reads TGTGCCAGCAGCTCGTATGATGGCCGGGGGGGCTACACCTTC. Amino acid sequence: CASSSYDGRGGYTF.

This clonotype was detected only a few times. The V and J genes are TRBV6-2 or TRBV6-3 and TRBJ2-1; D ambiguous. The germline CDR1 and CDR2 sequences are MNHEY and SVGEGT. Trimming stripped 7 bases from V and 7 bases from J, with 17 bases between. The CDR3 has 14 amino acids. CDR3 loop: CASTSRPGRNEQFF. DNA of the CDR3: TGTGCCAGCACCTCCCGGCCGGGCCGGAATGAGCAGTTCTTC.

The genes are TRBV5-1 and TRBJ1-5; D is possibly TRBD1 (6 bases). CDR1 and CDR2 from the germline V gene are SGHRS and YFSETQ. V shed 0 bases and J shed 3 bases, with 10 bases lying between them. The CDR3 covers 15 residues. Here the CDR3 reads CASSLASGVNQPQHF. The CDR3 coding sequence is TGCGCCAGCAGCTTGGCGTCAGGGGTCAATCAGCCCCAGCATTTT.

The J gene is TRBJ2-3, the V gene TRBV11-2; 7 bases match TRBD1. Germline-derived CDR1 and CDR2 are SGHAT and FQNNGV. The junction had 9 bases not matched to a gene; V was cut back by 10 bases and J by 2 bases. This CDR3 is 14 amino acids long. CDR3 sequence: CATLKGATTDTQYF. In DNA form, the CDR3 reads TGTGCCACCCTGAAGGGGGCAACCACAGATACGCAGTATTTT.

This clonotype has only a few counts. The CDR3 DNA sequence: TGCGCCAGCAGCTTGGCGGGAGGCGGGACTAGCGGTACTACCGGGGAGCTGTTTTTT. Translation gives CASSLAGGGTSGTTGELFF. The chain joins TRBV5-1 to TRBJ2-2; 11 bases are shared with TRBD2. The junction had 12 bases not matched to a gene; V was cut back by 0 bases and J by 5 bases. The CDR3 is 19 residues long. Germline lookup yields CDR1 SGHRS and CDR2 YFSETQ.

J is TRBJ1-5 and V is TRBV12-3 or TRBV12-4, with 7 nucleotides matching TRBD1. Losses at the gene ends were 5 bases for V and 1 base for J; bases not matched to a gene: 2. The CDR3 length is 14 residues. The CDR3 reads CASSGQASNQPQHF. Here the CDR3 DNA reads TGTGCCAGCAGTGGACAGGCGAGCAATCAGCCCCAGCATTTT.

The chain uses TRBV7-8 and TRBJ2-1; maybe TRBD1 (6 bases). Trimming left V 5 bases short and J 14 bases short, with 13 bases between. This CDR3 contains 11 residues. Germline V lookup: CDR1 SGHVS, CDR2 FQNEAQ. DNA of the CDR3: TGTGCCAGCAGCCTGAGACAGGTGAAGTTCTTC. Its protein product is CASSLRQVKFF.

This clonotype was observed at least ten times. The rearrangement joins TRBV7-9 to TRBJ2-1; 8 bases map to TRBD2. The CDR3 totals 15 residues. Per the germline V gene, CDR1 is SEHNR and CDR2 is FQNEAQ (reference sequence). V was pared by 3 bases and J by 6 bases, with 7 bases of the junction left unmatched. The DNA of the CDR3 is TGTGCCAGCAGCTTGGTCGGGAGGGGTTCCAATGAGCAGTTCTTC. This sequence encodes CASSLVGRGSNEQFF.

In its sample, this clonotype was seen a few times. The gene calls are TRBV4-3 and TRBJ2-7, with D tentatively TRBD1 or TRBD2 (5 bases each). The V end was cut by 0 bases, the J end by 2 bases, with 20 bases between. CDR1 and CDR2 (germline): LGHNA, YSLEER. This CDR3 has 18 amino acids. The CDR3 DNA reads TGCGCCAGCAGCCAAGATACGTTCGGGGCACGTAAAACCTACGAGCAGTACTTC. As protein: CASSQDTFGARKTYEQYF.

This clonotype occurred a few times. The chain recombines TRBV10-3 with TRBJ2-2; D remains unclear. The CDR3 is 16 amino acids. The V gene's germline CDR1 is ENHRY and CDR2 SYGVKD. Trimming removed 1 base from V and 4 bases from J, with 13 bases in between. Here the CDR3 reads CAISEFETWATGELFF. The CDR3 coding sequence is TGTGCCATCAGTGAGTTCGAAACCTGGGCCACCGGGGAGCTGTTTTTT.

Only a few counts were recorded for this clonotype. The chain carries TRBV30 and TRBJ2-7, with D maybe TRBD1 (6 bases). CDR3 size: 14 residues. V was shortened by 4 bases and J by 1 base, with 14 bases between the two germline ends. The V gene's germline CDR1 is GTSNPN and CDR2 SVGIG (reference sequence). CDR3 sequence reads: CAWTPRTVSYEQYF. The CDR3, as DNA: TGTGCCTGGACCCCAAGGACAGTTTCCTACGAGCAGTACTTC.

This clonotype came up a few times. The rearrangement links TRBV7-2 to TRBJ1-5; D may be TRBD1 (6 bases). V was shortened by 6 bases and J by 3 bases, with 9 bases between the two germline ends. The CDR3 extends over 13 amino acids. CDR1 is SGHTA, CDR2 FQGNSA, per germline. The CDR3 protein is CASRRGPNQPQHF. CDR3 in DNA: TGTGCCAGCAGGCGGGGGCCCAATCAGCCCCAGCATTTT.

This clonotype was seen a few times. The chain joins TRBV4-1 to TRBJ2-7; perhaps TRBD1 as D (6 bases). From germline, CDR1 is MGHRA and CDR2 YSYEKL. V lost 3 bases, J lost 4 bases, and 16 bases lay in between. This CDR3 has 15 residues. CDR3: CASSHLPDTGYEQYF. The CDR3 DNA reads TGCGCCAGCAGCCACCTCCCGGACACAGGGTACGAGCAGTACTTC.

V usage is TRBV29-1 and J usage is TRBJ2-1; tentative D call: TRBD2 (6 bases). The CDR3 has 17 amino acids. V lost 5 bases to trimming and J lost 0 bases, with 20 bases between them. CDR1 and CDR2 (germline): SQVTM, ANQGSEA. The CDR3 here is CSVTTLSRGGSYNEQFF. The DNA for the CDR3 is TGCAGCGTTACCACTTTATCTCGGGGAGGCTCCTACAATGAGCAGTTCTTC.

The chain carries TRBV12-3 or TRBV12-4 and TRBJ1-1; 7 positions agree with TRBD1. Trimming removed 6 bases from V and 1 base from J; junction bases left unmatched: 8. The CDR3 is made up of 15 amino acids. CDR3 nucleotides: TGTGCCAGCAGACCTGACAGGGTTGAGAACACTGAAGCTTTCTTT. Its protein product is CASRPDRVENTEAFF.

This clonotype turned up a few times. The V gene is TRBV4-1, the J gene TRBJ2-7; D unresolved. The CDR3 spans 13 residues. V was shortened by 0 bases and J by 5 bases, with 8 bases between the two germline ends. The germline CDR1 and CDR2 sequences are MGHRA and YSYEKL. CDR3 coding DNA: TGCGCCAGCAGCCAAGATCCCCTGAACGAGCAGTACTTC. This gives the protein CASSQDPLNEQYF.

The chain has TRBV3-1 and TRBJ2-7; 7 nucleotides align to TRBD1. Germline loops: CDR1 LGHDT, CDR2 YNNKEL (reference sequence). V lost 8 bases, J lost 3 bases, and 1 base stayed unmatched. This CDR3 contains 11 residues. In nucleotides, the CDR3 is TGTGCCAGCGGGGACAGCTACGAGCAGTACTTC. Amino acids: CASGDSYEQYF.

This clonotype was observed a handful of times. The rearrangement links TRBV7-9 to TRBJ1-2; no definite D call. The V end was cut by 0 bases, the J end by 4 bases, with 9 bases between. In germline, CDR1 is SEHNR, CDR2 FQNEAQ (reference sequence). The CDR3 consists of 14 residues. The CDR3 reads CASSLAPETYGYTF. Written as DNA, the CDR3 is TGTGCCAGCAGCTTAGCGCCGGAAACCTATGGCTACACCTTC.

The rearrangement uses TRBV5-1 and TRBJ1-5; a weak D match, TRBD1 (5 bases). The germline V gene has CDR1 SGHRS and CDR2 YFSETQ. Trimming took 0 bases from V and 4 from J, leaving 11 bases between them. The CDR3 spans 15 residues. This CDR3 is CASSLEGSANQPQHF. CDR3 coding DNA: TGCGCCAGCAGCTTGGAGGGGAGTGCAAATCAGCCCCAGCATTTT.

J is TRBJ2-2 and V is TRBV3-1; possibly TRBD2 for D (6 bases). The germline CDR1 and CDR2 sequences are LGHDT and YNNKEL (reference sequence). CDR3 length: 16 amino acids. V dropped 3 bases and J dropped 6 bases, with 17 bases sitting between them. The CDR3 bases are TGTGCCAGCAGCCACCGCTCGACTAGTTCCGCCGGGGAGCTGTTTTTT. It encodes CASSHRSTSSAGELFF.

The CDR3 DNA sequence: TGCGCCAGCAGCCGCGGACTAGCCGGAGAGACCCAGTACTTC. Residues: CASSRGLAGETQYF. This chain uses TRBV5-1 with TRBJ2-5, with TRBD2 identical over 8 bases. The CDR3 is 14 residues long. The junction had 6 bases not matched to a gene; V was cut back by 4 bases and J by 4 bases. Germline V gene lookup returns CDR1 SGHRS and CDR2 YFSETQ.

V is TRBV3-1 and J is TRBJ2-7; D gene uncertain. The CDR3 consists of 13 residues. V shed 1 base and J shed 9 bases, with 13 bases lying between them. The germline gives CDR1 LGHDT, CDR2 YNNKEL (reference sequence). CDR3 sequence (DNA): TGTGCCAGCAGCCAAGTCCCCAGCGTTTGGCAGTACTTC. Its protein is CASSQVPSVWQYF.

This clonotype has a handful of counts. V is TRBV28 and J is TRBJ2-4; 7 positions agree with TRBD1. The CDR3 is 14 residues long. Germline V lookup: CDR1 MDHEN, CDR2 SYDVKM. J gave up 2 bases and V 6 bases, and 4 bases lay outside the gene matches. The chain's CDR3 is CASRLTGTKNIQYF. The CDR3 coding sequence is TGTGCCAGCAGACTGACAGGGACCAAAAACATTCAGTACTTC.

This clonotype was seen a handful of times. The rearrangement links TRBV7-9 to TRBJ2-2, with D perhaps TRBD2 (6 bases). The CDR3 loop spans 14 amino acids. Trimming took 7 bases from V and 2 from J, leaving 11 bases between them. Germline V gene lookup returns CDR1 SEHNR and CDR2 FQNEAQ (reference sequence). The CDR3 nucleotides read TGTGCCAGCATCGACGGGAGAAACACCGGGGAGCTGTTTTTT. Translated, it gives CASIDGRNTGELFF.

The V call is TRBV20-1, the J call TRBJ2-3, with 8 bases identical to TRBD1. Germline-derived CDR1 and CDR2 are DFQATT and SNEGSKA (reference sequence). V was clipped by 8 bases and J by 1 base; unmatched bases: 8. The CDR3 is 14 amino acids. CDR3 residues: CSLTGGIGTDTQYF. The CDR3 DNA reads TGCAGTCTCACAGGGGGAATCGGCACAGATACGCAGTATTTT.